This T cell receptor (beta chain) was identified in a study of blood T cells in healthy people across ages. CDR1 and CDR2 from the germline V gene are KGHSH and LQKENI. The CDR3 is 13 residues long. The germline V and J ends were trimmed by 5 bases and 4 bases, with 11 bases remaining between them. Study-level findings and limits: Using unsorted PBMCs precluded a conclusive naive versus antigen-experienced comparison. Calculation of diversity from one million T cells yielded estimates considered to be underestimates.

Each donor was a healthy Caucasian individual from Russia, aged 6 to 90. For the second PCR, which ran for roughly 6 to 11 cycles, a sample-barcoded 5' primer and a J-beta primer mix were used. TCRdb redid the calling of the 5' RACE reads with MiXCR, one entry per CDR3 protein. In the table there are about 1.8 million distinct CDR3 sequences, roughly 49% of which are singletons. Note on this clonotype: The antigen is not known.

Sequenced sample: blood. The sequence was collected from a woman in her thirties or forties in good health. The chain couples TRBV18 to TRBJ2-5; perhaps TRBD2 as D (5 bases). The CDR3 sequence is CASSTRRGETQYF. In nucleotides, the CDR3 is TGTGCCAGCTCAACACGACGGGGAGAGACCCAGTACTTC.